What follows are 2 T cell receptor beta chains derived from one specimen sequenced in a study of shared clonotypes between healthy human individuals. Sequencing was performed with immunoSEQ multiplex PCR; in TCRdb, only in-frame clones are kept and a portion is missing. The sample lists some 2.1 million clones; roughly 95% were seen once. The sample comprised naive CD4+ T cells sorted from blood. Subset meaning: CD45RA+ positively selected. The receptors shown here come from a young man in good health.

The V gene is TRBV5-1, the J gene TRBJ1-5, with D tentatively TRBD1 (6 bases). The germline gives CDR1 SGHRS, CDR2 YFSETQ. Deletions cut 2 bases from V and 0 bases from J, with 9 bases between. The CDR3 totals 15 residues. Here the CDR3 DNA reads TGCGCCAGCAGCTTCTCAGGGGATAGCAATCAGCCCCAGCATTTT. Translating it yields CASSFSGDSNQPQHF. Supplemented by reference TRBV5-1 and TRBJ1-5, the full variable domain reads KAGVTQTPRYLIKTRGQQVTLSCSPISGHRSVSWYQQTPGQGLQFLFEYFSETQRNKGNFPGRFSGRQFSNSRSEMNVSTLELGDSALYLCASSFSGDSNQPQHFGDGTRLSIL.

This clone is a singleton in its sample. This sequence joins TRBV18 and TRBJ2-7; D possibly corresponds to TRBD2 (6 bases). V lost 0 bases to trimming and J lost 3 bases, with 12 bases between them. The CDR3 length is 15 residues. In germline, CDR1 is KGHSH, CDR2 LQKENI. The CDR3 sequence is CASSPPTAGSYEQYF. Written as DNA, the CDR3 is TGTGCCAGCTCACCACCGACGGCGGGGAGCTACGAGCAGTACTTC.